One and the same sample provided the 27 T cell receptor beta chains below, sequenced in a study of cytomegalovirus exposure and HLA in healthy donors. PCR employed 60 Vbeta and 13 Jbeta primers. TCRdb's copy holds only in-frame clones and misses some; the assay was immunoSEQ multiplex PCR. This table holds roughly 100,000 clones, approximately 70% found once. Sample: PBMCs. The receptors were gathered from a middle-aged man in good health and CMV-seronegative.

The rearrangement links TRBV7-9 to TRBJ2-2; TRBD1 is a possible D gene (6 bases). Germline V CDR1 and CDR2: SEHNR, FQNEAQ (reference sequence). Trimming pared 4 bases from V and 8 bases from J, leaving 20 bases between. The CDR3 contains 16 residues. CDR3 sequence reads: CASSSQEQGAVGELFF. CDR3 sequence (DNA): TGTGCCAGCAGCTCACAGGAACAGGGTGCTGTTGGGGAGCTGTTTTTT.

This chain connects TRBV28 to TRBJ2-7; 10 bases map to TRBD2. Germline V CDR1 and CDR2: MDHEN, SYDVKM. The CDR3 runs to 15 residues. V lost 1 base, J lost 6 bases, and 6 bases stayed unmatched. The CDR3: CASSLSAGGPREQYF. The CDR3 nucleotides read TGTGCCAGCAGTTTATCAGCGGGGGGGCCCCGCGAGCAGTACTTC.

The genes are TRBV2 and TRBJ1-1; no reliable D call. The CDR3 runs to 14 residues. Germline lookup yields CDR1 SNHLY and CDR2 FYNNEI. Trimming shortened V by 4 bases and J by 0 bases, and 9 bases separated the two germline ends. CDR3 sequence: CASSVTDMNTEAFF. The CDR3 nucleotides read TGTGCCAGCAGTGTAACAGACATGAACACTGAAGCTTTCTTT.

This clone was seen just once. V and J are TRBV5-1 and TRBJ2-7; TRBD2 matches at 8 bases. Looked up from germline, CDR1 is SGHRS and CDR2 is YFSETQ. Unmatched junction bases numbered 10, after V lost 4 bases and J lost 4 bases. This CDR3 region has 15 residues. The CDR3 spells CASSPGGEELYEQYF. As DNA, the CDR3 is TGCGCCAGCAGCCCGGGGGGGGAGGAATTGTACGAGCAGTACTTC. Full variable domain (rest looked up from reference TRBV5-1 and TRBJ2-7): KAGVTQTPRYLIKTRGQQVTLSCSPISGHRSVSWYQQTPGQGLQFLFEYFSETQRNKGNFPGRFSGRQFSNSRSEMNVSTLELGDSALYLCASSPGGEELYEQYFGPGTRLTVT.

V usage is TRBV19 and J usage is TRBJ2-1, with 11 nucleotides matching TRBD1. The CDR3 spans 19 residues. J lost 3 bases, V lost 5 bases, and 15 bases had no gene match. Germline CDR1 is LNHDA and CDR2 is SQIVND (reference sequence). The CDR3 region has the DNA TGTGCCAGTAGTGGAAGGACAGGGGGCGGATTTTGGGTCTACAATGAGCAGTTCTTC. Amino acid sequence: CASSGRTGGGFWVYNEQFF. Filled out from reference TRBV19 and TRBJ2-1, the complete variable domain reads DGGITQSPKYLFRKEGQNVTLSCEQNLNHDAMYWYRQDPGQGLRLIYYSQIVNDFQKGDIAEGYSVSREKKESFPLTVTSAQKNPTAFYLCASSGRTGGGFWVYNEQFFGPGTRLTVL.

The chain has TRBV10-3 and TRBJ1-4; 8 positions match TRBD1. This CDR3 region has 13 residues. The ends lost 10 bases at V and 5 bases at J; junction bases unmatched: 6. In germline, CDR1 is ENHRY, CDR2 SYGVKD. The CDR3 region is CASWTGLNEKLFF. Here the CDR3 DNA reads TGTGCCAGCTGGACAGGGTTAAATGAAAAACTGTTTTTT.

The CDR3 spells CASSKGQGALAFF. The CDR3 DNA sequence: TGTGCCAGCAGCAAGGGACAGGGGGCGTTGGCTTTCTTT. This chain uses TRBV14 with TRBJ1-1; TRBD1 aligns across 12 bases. Germline V gene lookup returns CDR1 SGHDN and CDR2 FVKESK. The CDR3 extends over 13 amino acids. V lost 5 bases, J lost 11 bases, and 6 bases stayed unmatched.

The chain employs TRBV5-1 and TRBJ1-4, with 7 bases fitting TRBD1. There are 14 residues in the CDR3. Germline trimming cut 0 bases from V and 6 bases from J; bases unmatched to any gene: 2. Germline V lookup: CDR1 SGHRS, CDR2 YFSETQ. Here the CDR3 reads CASSLVGTDEKLFF. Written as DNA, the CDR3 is TGCGCCAGCAGCTTGGTGGGGACAGATGAAAAACTGTTTTTT.

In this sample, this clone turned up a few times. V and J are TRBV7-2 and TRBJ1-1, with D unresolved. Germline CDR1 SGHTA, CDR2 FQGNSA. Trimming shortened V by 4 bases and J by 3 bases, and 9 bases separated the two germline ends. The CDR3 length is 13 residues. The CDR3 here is CASSSEVDTEAFF. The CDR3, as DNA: TGTGCCAGCAGCTCAGAGGTGGACACTGAAGCTTTCTTT. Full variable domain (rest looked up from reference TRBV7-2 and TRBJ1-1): GAGVSQSPSNKVTEKGKDVELRCDPISGHTALYWYRQSLGQGLEFLIYFQGNSAPDKSGLPSDRFSAERTGGSVSTLTIQRTQQEDSAVYLCASSSEVDTEAFFGQGTRLTVV.

This chain's CDR3 is CASSRDRGPQETQYF. CDR3 coding DNA: TGTGCCAGCAGTCGGGACAGGGGGCCACAAGAGACCCAGTACTTC. The V and J genes are TRBV6-5 and TRBJ2-5; 12 nucleotides align to TRBD1. V shed 5 bases and J 2 bases; nucleotides not matched to a gene: 3. Germline V gives CDR1 MNHEY, CDR2 SVGAGI. This CDR3 region has 15 residues.

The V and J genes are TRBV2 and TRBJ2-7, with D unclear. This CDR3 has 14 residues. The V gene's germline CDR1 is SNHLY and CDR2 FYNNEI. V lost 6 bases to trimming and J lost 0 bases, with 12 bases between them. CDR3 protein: CASRPTYYSYEQYF. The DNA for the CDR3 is TGTGCCAGCAGACCGACTTACTACTCCTACGAGCAGTACTTC.

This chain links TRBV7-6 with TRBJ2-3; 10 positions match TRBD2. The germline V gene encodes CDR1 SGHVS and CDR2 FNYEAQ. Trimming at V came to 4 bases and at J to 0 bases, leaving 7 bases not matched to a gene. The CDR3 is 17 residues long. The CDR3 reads CASSSRLAGTSTDTQYF. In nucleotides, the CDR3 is TGTGCCAGCAGCTCGAGACTAGCGGGTACTAGCACAGATACGCAGTATTTT.

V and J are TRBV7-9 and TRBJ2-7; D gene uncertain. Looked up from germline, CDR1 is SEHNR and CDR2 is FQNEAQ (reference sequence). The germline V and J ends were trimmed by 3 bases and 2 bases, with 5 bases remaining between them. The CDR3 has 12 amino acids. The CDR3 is CASSFGTYEQYF. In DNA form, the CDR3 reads TGTGCCAGCAGCTTCGGTACCTACGAGCAGTACTTC.

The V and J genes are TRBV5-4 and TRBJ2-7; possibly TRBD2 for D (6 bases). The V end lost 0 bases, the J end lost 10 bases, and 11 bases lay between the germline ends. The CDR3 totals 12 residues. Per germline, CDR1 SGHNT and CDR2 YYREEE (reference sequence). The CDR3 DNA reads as TGTGCCAGCAGCTTGGGACTAGTAATCCAGTACTTC. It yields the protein CASSLGLVIQYF.

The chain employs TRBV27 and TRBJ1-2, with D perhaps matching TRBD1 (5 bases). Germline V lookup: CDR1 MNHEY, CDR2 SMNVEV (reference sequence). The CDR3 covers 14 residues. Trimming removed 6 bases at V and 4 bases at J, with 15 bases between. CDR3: CASSPDSSFYGYTF. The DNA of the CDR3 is TGTGCCAGCAGCCCCGACAGCAGCTTCTATGGCTACACCTTC.

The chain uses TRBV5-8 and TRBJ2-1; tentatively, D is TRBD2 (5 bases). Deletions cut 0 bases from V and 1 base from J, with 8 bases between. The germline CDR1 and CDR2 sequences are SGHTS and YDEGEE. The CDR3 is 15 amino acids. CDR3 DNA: TGTGCCAGCAGCTTGGGCGGGTTTTCCTACAATGAGCAGTTCTTC. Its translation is CASSLGGFSYNEQFF.

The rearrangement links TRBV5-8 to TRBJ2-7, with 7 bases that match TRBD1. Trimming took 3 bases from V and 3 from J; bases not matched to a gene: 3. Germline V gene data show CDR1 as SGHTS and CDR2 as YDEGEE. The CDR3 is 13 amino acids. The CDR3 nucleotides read TGTGCCAGCAGCTCCCGGGACAGCTACGAGCAGTACTTC. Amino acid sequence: CASSSRDSYEQYF.

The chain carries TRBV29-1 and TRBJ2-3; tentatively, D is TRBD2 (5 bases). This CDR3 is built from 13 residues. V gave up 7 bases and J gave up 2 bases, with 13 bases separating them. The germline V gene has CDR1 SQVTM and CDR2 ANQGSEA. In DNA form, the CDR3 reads TGCAGCGCCGAGCTAGCCAACACAGATACGCAGTATTTT. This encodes CSAELANTDTQYF.

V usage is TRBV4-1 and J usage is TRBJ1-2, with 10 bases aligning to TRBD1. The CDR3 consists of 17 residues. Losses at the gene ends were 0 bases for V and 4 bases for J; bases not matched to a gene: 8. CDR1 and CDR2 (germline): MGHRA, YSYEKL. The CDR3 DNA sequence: TGCGCCAGCAGCCAAGATAGATCTGGGACAGGGGTCTATGGCTACACCTTC. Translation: CASSQDRSGTGVYGYTF.

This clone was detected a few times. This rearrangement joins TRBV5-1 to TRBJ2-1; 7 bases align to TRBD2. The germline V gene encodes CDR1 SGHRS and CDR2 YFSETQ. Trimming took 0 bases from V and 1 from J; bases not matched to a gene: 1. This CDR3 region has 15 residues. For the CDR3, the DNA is TGCGCCAGCAGCTTGGGGGAGGGTTCCTACAATGAGCAGTTCTTC. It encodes CASSLGEGSYNEQFF.

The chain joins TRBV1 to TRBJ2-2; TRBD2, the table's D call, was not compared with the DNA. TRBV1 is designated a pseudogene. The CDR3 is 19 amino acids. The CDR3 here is CTSSSRGEASGAKVGELFF. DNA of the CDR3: TGCACCAGCAGCTCACGAGGAGAGGCTAGCGGGGCCAAGGTCGGGGAGCTGTTTTTT.

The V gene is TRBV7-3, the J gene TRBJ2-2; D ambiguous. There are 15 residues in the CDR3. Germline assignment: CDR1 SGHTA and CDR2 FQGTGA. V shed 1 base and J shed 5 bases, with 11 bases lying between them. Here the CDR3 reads CASSLIAGVTGELFF. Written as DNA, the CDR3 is TGTGCCAGCAGCTTAATTGCCGGAGTTACCGGGGAGCTGTTTTTT.

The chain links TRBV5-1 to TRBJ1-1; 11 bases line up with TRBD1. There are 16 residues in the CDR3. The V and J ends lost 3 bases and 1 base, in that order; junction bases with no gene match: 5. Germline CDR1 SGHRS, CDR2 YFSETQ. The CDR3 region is CASSWDRGESNTEAFF. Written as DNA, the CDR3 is TGCGCCAGCAGCTGGGACAGGGGGGAGTCGAACACTGAAGCTTTCTTT.

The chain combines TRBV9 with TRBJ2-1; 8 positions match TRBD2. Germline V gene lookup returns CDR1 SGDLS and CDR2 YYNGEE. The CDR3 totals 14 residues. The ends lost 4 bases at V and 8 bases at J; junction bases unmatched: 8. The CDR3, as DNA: TGTGCCAGCAGCTCCTCCCGGGGGGGGCATGAGCAGTTCTTC. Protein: CASSSSRGGHEQFF.

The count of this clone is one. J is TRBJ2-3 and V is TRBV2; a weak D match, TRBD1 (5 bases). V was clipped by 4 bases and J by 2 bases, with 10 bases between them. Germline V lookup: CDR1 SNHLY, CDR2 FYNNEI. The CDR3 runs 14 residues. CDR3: CASSVLGPTDTQYF. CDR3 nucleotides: TGTGCCAGCAGTGTCCTGGGGCCCACAGATACGCAGTATTTT.

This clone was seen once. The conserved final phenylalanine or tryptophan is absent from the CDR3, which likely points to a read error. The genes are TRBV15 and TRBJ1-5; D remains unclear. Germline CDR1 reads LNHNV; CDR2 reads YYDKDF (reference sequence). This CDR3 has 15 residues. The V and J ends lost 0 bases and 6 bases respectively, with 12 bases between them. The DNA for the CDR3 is TGTGCCACCAGCAGAGAGGGCAGGACTGGTCAGCCCCAGCATGTT. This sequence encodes CATSREGRTGQPQHV.

The CDR3 is CASSQGLAGGFEETQYF. The CDR3 DNA sequence: TGTGCCAGCAGCCAGGGACTAGCGGGGGGATTCGAAGAGACCCAGTACTTC. The chain has TRBV7-6 and TRBJ2-5; 15 bases align to TRBD2. The CDR3 extends over 17 amino acids. V lost 5 bases, J lost 3 bases, and 7 bases stayed unmatched. Germline CDR1 is SGHVS and CDR2 is FNYEAQ.